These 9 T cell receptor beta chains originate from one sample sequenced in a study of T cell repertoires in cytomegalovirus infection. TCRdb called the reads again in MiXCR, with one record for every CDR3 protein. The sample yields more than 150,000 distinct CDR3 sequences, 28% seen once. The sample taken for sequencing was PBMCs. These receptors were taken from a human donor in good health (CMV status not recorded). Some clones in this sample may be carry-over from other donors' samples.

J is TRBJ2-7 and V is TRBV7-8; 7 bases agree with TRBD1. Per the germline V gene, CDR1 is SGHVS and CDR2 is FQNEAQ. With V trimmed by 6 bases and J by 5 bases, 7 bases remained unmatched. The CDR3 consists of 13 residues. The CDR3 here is CASSRQGADEQYF. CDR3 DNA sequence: TGTGCCAGCAGTCGACAGGGAGCGGACGAGCAGTACTTC.

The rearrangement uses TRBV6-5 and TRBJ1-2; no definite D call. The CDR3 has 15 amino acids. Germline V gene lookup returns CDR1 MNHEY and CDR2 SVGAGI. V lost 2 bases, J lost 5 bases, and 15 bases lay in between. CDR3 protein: CASSYSGIPKYGYTF. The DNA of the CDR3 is TGTGCCAGCAGTTACAGTGGGATCCCCAAGTATGGCTACACCTTC.

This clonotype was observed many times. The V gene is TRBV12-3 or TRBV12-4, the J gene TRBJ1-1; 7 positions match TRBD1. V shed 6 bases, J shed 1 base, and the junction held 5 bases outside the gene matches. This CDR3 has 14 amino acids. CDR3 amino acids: CASRSGQENTEAFF. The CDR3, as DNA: TGTGCCAGCAGATCTGGACAGGAGAACACTGAAGCTTTCTTT.

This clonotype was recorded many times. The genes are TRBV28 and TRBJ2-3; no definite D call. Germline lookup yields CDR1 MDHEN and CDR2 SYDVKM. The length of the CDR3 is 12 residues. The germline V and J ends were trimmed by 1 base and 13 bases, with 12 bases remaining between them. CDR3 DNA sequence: TGTGCCAGCAGTTTATCCGCTTGGGCGGAGTATTTT. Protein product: CASSLSAWAEYF.

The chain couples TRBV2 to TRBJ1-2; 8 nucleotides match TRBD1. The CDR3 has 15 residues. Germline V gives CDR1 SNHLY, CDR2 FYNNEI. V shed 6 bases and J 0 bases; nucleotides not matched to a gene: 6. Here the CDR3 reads CASRAGTGPNYGYTF. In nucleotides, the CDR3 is TGTGCCAGCAGGGCCGGGACAGGTCCTAACTATGGCTACACCTTC.

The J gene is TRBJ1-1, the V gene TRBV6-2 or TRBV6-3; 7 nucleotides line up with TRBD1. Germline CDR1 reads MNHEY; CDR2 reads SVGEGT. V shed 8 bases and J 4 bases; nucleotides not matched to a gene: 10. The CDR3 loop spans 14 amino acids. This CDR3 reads CASSLTGALTEAFF. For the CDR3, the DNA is TGTGCCAGCTCCCTAACAGGGGCCCTCACTGAAGCTTTCTTT.

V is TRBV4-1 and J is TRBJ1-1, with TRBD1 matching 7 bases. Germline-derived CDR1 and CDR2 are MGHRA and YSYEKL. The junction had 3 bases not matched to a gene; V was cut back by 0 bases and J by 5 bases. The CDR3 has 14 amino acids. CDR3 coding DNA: TGCGCCAGCAGCCAAGAAGGGGGCAGGACTGAAGCTTTCTTT. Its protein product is CASSQEGGRTEAFF.

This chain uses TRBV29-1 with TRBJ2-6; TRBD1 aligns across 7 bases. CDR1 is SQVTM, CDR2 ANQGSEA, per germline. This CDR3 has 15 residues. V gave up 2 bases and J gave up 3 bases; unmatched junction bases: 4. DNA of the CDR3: TGCAGCGTTGAACTCCGGGACAGTGGGGCCAACGTCCTGACTTTC. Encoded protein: CSVELRDSGANVLTF. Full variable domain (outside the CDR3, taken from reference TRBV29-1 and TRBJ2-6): SAVISQKPSRDICQRGTSLTIQCQVDSQVTMMFWYRQQPGQSLTLIATANQGSEATYESGFVIDKFPISRPNLTFSTLTVSNMSPEDSSIYLCSVELRDSGANVLTFGAGSRLTVL.

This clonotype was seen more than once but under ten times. CDR3 loop: CASSRTDLGPGAGYGYTF. CDR3 in DNA: TGTGCCAGCAGTCGGACGGACCTGGGTCCGGGGGCTGGCTATGGCTACACCTTC. The J gene is TRBJ1-2, the V gene TRBV27; D is perhaps TRBD1 (6 bases). V dropped 5 bases and J dropped 4 bases, with 26 bases sitting between them. There are 18 residues in the CDR3. The V gene's germline CDR1 is MNHEY and CDR2 SMNVEV (reference sequence).